This T cell receptor (beta chain) came from a study of Graves' ophthalmopathy and Graves' hyperthyroidism. Study results and limitations: Using 13 signatures, a model distinguished ophthalmopathy from stable hyperthyroidism, reaching around 85% sensitivity and around 81% specificity.

PBMCs were isolated by Ficoll-Paque density gradient centrifugation, using more than 8.5 ml of fresh peripheral blood as the starting material. The CDR3 is made up of 12 amino acids. V was shortened by 7 bases and J by 7 bases, with 13 bases between the two germline ends. CDR1 MNHNS and CDR2 SASEGT come from the germline V gene. The sequenced template was RNA, covering the TCR beta CDR3 region. Second-round multiplex PCR came after first-round RT-PCR with HTBI primers. MiXCR, run by TCRdb on the multiplex PCR reads, gives a single entry per CDR3 protein. The sample lists approximately 480,000 distinct CDR3 sequences; approximately 14% were seen once. This clonotype has a count of ten or more. Its antigen is undetermined.

The sequencing sample was made of blood. The receptor was derived from a woman in her 30s with Graves' ophthalmopathy. The chain joins TRBV6-1 to TRBJ2-5; D is possibly TRBD1 or TRBD2 (5 bases each). CDR3 sequence reads: CASTRGDATQYF. Here the CDR3 DNA reads TGTGCCAGCACCCGAGGGGATGCGACCCAGTACTTC.